The present entry profiles one T cell receptor beta chain with its context. Its target is unknown. The length of the CDR3 is 15 residues. Trimming took off 5 bases at V and 6 bases at J, with 14 bases between the two ends. CDR1 is LNHDA, CDR2 SQIVND, per germline (reference sequence). This entry comes from a study of cytomegalovirus exposure and HLA in healthy donors. Findings of the study overall: Follow-up analysis seemed to connect common viral pathogens with several of the most significant clusters identified. The study labeled 164 TCR beta chains cytomegalovirus-associated.

The PCR used 60 Vbeta and 13 Jbeta primers. Measured with immunoSEQ multiplex PCR; TCRdb has only the in-frame clones, and not every one. The sample contains 120,000 to 150,000 clones, approximately 80% of which appear only once. The specimen sequenced was PBMCs. This rearrangement joins TRBV19 to TRBJ1-6; D may be TRBD1 (6 bases). This TCR was sampled from a man between 40 and 49 years old in good health and CMV-seropositive. CDR3 coding DNA: TGTGCCAGTAGTGACGCGGCCAGGGGTAATTCACCCCTCCACTTT. Translated: CASSDAARGNSPLHF.